This note documents a single TCR beta chain sequence. Antigen specificity is unknown. The junction departs from the called germline gene at one end, perhaps through a read error. Making TCR beta cDNA involved approximately 0.5 ug total RNA and a constant-region primer. Three nested multiplex PCR rounds of slightly modified ARM-PCR generated TCR beta libraries. The first two PCR rounds, around 11 cycles each, used TRBV1-TRBV30 forward primers and a C-beta reverse primer. MiXCR, applied by TCRdb to the multiplex PCR reads, yields one record per CDR3 protein. The data show about 200,000 distinct CDR3 sequences, less than 65% seen once. Germline DNA was also extracted, while the blood RNA originated from unsorted whole blood. This entry comes from a study of tumor-infiltrating lymphocytes in primary liver carcinoma. Study-wide results and limits: Tumors and blood were compared for top-250-clone fraction, and tumors had the significantly higher value (p = 0.039).

The CDR3 length is 17 residues. This chain connects TRBV12-3 or TRBV12-4 to TRBJ2-1; TRBD2 matches 8 bases. Sequencing input: peripheral blood. This receptor was taken from a woman in her sixties with primary liver carcinoma and hepatitis B virus infection. Here the CDR3 DNA reads TGTGCCAGAAGTTTCCTTAAGCGGGAGTGGTCCTACAATGAGCAGTTCTTC. Protein product: CARSFLKREWSYNEQFF.